The 32 T cell receptor beta chains below come from one sample, sequenced in a study of cytomegalovirus exposure and HLA in healthy donors. With 60 Vbeta and 13 Jbeta primers, the PCR was carried out. Measured with immunoSEQ multiplex PCR; TCRdb has only the in-frame clones, and not every one. Its listing shows about 120,000 clones. The specimen was PBMCs. The receptors derive from a man aged 18 to 29 in good health and CMV-seronegative.

The chain links TRBV7-8 to TRBJ1-2; D is uncertain. Germline V CDR1 and CDR2: SGHVS, FQNEAQ. The CDR3 is 17 residues long. Trimming left V 1 base short and J 3 bases short, with 18 bases between. The CDR3 protein is CASSLGPFGGMDYGYTF. The CDR3, as DNA: TGTGCCAGCAGCTTAGGGCCCTTCGGAGGGATGGACTATGGCTACACCTTC.

The genes are TRBV7-3 and TRBJ2-1; 9 bases line up with TRBD2. The CDR3 contains 15 residues. The V gene's germline CDR1 is SGHTA and CDR2 FQGTGA. V lost 4 bases to trimming and J lost 4 bases; unmatched junction nucleotides: 5. The CDR3: CASSSRGGEYNEQFF. In DNA, the CDR3 is TGTGCCAGCAGCTCGCGGGGGGGCGAGTACAATGAGCAGTTCTTC.

The chain uses TRBV6-5 and TRBJ1-2, with a weak D call TRBD1 (6 bases). The CDR3 extends over 14 amino acids. The V gene lost 0 bases and the J gene lost 2 bases, with 7 bases spanning the gap. CDR1 MNHEY and CDR2 SVGAGI come from the germline V gene. The CDR3, as DNA: TGTGCCAGCAGTTACTCCGGGACAAACTATGGCTACACCTTC. Protein: CASSYSGTNYGYTF.

Comment on this clone: This CDR3 is also generated by other DNA sequences in the sample. The chain links TRBV2 to TRBJ2-7; 10 positions match TRBD1. Germline CDR1 SNHLY, CDR2 FYNNEI. There are 14 residues in the CDR3. The ends lost 6 bases at V and 3 bases at J; junction bases unmatched: 5. CDR3 nucleotides: TGTGCCAGCAGCCGGACAGGGGGAAGCTACGAGCAGTACTTC. Residues: CASSRTGGSYEQYF. Full variable domain (rest looked up from reference TRBV2 and TRBJ2-7): EPEVTQTPSHQVTQMGQEVILRCVPISNHLYFYWYRQILGQKVEFLVSFYNNEISEKSEIFDDQFSVERPDGSNFTLKIRSTKLEDSAMYFCASSRTGGSYEQYFGPGTRLTVT.

CDR3 residues: CASSRGGGLSYGYTF. The DNA of the CDR3 is TGTGCCAGCAGTCGCGGCGGGGGACTGAGCTATGGCTACACCTTC. The V gene is TRBV28, the J gene TRBJ1-2, with D tentatively TRBD1 (5 bases). The V end was cut by 5 bases, the J end by 4 bases, with 17 bases between. The germline V gene encodes CDR1 MDHEN and CDR2 SYDVKM. The CDR3 is made up of 15 amino acids.

This rearrangement joins TRBV28 to TRBJ1-2; D gene uncertain. The CDR3 contains 12 residues. Germline V gene sequence: CDR1 MDHEN, CDR2 SYDVKM. V lost 6 bases and J 2 bases, leaving 7 bases between the germline ends. The CDR3 protein is CASSPENYGYTF. CDR3 sequence (DNA): TGTGCCAGCAGCCCAGAAAACTATGGCTACACCTTC.

The chain has TRBV5-1 and TRBJ1-2, with 8 bases matching TRBD1. With V trimmed by 2 bases and J by 7 bases, 10 bases remained unmatched. There are 15 residues in the CDR3. The germline gives CDR1 SGHRS, CDR2 YFSETQ. CDR3 amino acids: CASSFKTTGDRGYTF. For the CDR3, the DNA is TGCGCCAGCAGCTTTAAAACGACAGGGGACCGTGGCTACACCTTC.

This chain joins TRBV5-4 and TRBJ2-5, with a tentative D call TRBD1 (6 bases). Germline V gene data show CDR1 as SGHNT and CDR2 as YYREEE (reference sequence). CDR3 length equals 15 residues. The V end was cut by 6 bases, the J end by 2 bases, with 17 bases between. In DNA form, the CDR3 reads TGTGCCAGCACCTTACAGGGCTTCGTTCAAGAGACCCAGTACTTC. Protein sequence: CASTLQGFVQETQYF.

This rearrangement joins TRBV27 to TRBJ1-1; D is ambiguous. Germline assignment: CDR1 MNHEY and CDR2 SMNVEV (reference sequence). With 3 bases removed from V and 2 bases from J, the gap between germline ends came to 7 bases. The CDR3 consists of 13 residues. In nucleotides, the CDR3 is TGTGCCAGCAGTTTCAAATTTAACACTGAAGCTTTCTTT. It encodes CASSFKFNTEAFF.

The V and J genes are TRBV12-5 and TRBJ1-1; 7 bases are a match to TRBD1. The CDR3 totals 12 residues. Germline V gives CDR1 LGHNT, CDR2 FRNRAP. Trimming at V came to 9 bases and at J to 3 bases, leaving 4 bases not matched to a gene. This CDR3 is CASGQGDTEAFF. Written as DNA, the CDR3 is TGTGCTAGCGGCCAGGGGGACACTGAAGCTTTCTTT.

The chain employs TRBV2 and TRBJ2-1; 11 bases match TRBD2. This CDR3 comprises 18 residues. V lost 2 bases to trimming and J lost 6 bases; unmatched junction nucleotides: 12. Germline V gives CDR1 SNHLY, CDR2 FYNNEI. CDR3: CASSEHGTSGLLLNEQFF. The CDR3 bases are TGTGCCAGCAGTGAACACGGGACTAGCGGACTACTACTCAATGAGCAGTTCTTC.

The V and J genes are TRBV6-4 and TRBJ2-1; D perhaps matches TRBD1 (6 bases). The CDR3 length is 14 residues. The V and J ends lost 4 bases and 5 bases respectively, with 12 bases between them. Germline V gene sequence: CDR1 MRHNA, CDR2 SNTAGT. The CDR3 coding sequence is TGTGCCAGCAGTGCCATACAGGGCAACAATGAGCAGTTCTTC. Amino acids: CASSAIQGNNEQFF.

The chain joins TRBV2 to TRBJ2-5; 7 nucleotides line up with TRBD1. The end of the DNA is better explained by TRBJ2-7, so the J call may be wrong. Germline V lookup: CDR1 SNHLY, CDR2 FYNNEI. CDR3 length equals 14 residues. The CDR3 region has the DNA TGTGCCAGCAGTTTGGACAGGACCAGGGACGAGCAGTACTTC. Amino acid sequence: CASSLDRTRDEQYF.

With respect to this clone: At one end the junction does not follow the germline gene, possibly because of a read error. The rearrangement uses TRBV2 and TRBJ1-1; D is perhaps TRBD1 (5 bases). CDR1 and CDR2 from the germline V gene are SNHLY and FYNNEI. The CDR3 extends over 13 amino acids. CDR3 coding DNA: TGTGCCAGCTCAAGGGGCATGGACACTGGAGCTTTCTTT. As protein: CASSRGMDTGAFF.

The chain has TRBV15 and TRBJ2-7; TRBD1 agrees at 7 bases. Germline CDR1 is LNHNV and CDR2 is YYDKDF (reference sequence). The ends lost 2 bases at V and 2 bases at J; junction bases unmatched: 6. The CDR3 has 15 residues. DNA for the CDR3: TGTGCCACCAGCAGAAGGGACAGCGGTACCTACGAGCAGTACTTC. It codes for CATSRRDSGTYEQYF. Together with reference TRBV15 and TRBJ2-7, the CDR3 gives the full variable domain: DAMVIQNPRYQVTQFGKPVTLSCSQTLNHNVMYWYQQKSSQAPKLLFHYYDKDFNNEADTPDNFQSRRPNTSFCFLDIRSPGLGDTAMYLCATSRRDSGTYEQYFGPGTRLTVT.

V is TRBV7-9 and J is TRBJ2-5; 8 bases are a match to TRBD1. Germline V CDR1 and CDR2: SEHNR, FQNEAQ (reference sequence). This CDR3 is built from 12 residues. CDR3 DNA sequence: TGTGCGGGTGGACAGGGTCTAGAGACCCAGTACTTC. Its protein product is CAGGQGLETQYF. Filled out from reference TRBV7-9 and TRBJ2-5, the complete variable domain reads DTGVSQNPRHKITKRGQNVTFRCDPISEHNRLYWYRQTLGQGPEFLTYFQNEAQLEKSRLLSDRFSAERPKGSFSTLEIQRTEQGDSAMYLCAGGQGLETQYFGPGTRLLVL.

The chain employs TRBV30 and TRBJ2-6; 7 bases agree with TRBD1. The germline V gene has CDR1 GTSNPN and CDR2 SVGIG (reference sequence). The CDR3 is made up of 17 amino acids. The ends lost 0 bases at V and 0 bases at J; junction bases unmatched: 5. CDR3: CAWSVQGQLSGANVLTF. In nucleotides, the CDR3 is TGTGCCTGGAGTGTACAGGGACAGCTCTCTGGGGCCAACGTCCTGACTTTC.

The V gene is TRBV4-2, the J gene TRBJ2-7, with D uncertain. This CDR3 has 14 amino acids. V gave up 0 bases and J gave up 6 bases, with 12 bases separating them. CDR1 is LGHNA and CDR2 is YNFKEQ in the germline V gene. The CDR3 sequence: CASSQDEEFSEQYF. The CDR3 nucleotides read TGTGCCAGCAGCCAAGATGAGGAATTCAGCGAGCAGTACTTC.

The chain uses TRBV30 and TRBJ2-7, with 7 bases identical to TRBD1. Per the germline V gene, CDR1 is GTSNPN and CDR2 is SVGIG (reference sequence). The CDR3 loop spans 15 amino acids. J gave up 0 bases and V 0 bases, and 5 bases lay outside the gene matches. CDR3: CAWSVRTGFSYEQYF. The CDR3, as DNA: TGTGCCTGGAGTGTCCGGACAGGCTTCTCCTACGAGCAGTACTTC.

This chain uses TRBV7-9 with TRBJ2-3, with D tentatively TRBD2 (6 bases). Germline loops: CDR1 SEHNR, CDR2 FQNEAQ (reference sequence). The CDR3 loop spans 16 amino acids. V was pared by 4 bases and J by 2 bases, with 16 bases between. The CDR3 DNA reads TGTGCCAGCAGCTCACCGAGAGGGACTGACACAGATACGCAGTATTTT. Translated: CASSSPRGTDTDTQYF.

CDR3 DNA: TGTGCCAGCAGCTGGAATCAGGAGGTTCGGAATTCACCCCTCCACTTT. Its translation: CASSWNQEVRNSPLHF. V and J are TRBV5-6 and TRBJ1-6, with no clear D. This CDR3 region has 16 residues. Germline V CDR1 and CDR2: SGHDT, YYEEEE. With 3 bases removed from V and 7 bases from J, the gap between germline ends came to 17 bases.

The chain couples TRBV5-6 to TRBJ2-7; unclear D gene. The CDR3 has 13 residues. CDR1 SGHDT and CDR2 YYEEEE come from the germline V gene. The V end lost 0 bases, the J end lost 2 bases, and 6 bases lay between the germline ends. CDR3 protein: CASSLEQAYEQYF. The CDR3 nucleotides are TGTGCCAGCAGCTTGGAGCAGGCCTACGAGCAGTACTTC.

This chain links TRBV9 with TRBJ2-7; tentative D call: TRBD2 (5 bases). This CDR3 contains 14 residues. Germline V gene data show CDR1 as SGDLS and CDR2 as YYNGEE. V was cut by 4 bases and J by 0 bases, with 11 bases left in between. The CDR3, as DNA: TGTGCCAGCAGCCTAGGGAGCGACTCCTACGAGCAGTACTTC. Its translation: CASSLGSDSYEQYF.

This chain uses TRBV7-2 with TRBJ2-1; 9 nucleotides match TRBD2. Germline lookup yields CDR1 SGHTA and CDR2 FQGNSA. Trimming cost V 4 bases and J 9 bases; bases outside gene matches: 10. The CDR3 runs 15 residues. As DNA, the CDR3 is TGTGCCAGCAGCTCTCAGGGCGGGGGGGCGTTTGAGCAGTTCTTC. Amino acids: CASSSQGGGAFEQFF.

The chain combines TRBV27 with TRBJ1-6; the D gene is possibly TRBD1 (6 bases). The CDR3 covers 13 residues. With 7 bases removed from V and 6 bases from J, the gap between germline ends came to 10 bases. Germline-derived CDR1 and CDR2 are MNHEY and SMNVEV (reference sequence). CDR3 sequence reads: CASNQGINSPLHF. In DNA form, the CDR3 reads TGTGCCAGCAACCAGGGGATTAATTCACCCCTCCACTTT.

V usage is TRBV19 and J usage is TRBJ1-2; maybe TRBD1 (6 bases). Germline assignment: CDR1 LNHDA and CDR2 SQIVND (reference sequence). The CDR3 contains 14 residues. Trimming removed 6 bases at V and 4 bases at J, with 15 bases between. The CDR3 nucleotides are TGTGCCAGTAGATTCGGGAGGGGGACCTATGGCTACACCTTC. Translated, it gives CASRFGRGTYGYTF.

This sequence joins TRBV19 and TRBJ2-7; 9 bases line up with TRBD2. Unmatched junction bases numbered 6, after V lost 5 bases and J lost 4 bases. The germline V gene encodes CDR1 LNHDA and CDR2 SQIVND (reference sequence). The CDR3 has 14 amino acids. CDR3 bases: TGTGCCAGTAGTTCTAGCGGGACCGGGTACGAGCAGTACTTC. Protein sequence: CASSSSGTGYEQYF.

The V gene is TRBV27, the J gene TRBJ1-5; 8 bases fit TRBD1. In germline, CDR1 is MNHEY, CDR2 SMNVEV (reference sequence). The length of the CDR3 is 14 residues. The ends lost 1 base at V and 4 bases at J; junction bases unmatched: 0. The CDR3 region has the DNA TGTGCCAGCAGTTTATACAGGGGGAATCAGCCCCAGCATTTT. Translation: CASSLYRGNQPQHF.

The rearrangement uses TRBV11-3 and TRBJ2-3, with 8 bases identical to TRBD2. CDR1 is SGHNT and CDR2 is YENEEA in the germline V gene. The J segment lost 3 bases and the V segment lost 5 bases, leaving 4 bases of the junction unmatched. The CDR3 loop spans 14 amino acids. The CDR3 reads CASSLGGETDTQYF. CDR3 bases: TGTGCCAGCAGCCTCGGGGGGGAAACAGATACGCAGTATTTT.

This chain links TRBV27 with TRBJ2-5; 9 nucleotides align to TRBD1. The J call is in doubt because the DNA end fits TRBJ2-7 better. The CDR3 spans 14 residues. CDR1 is MNHEY, CDR2 SMNVEV, per germline (reference sequence). The CDR3 DNA follows: TGTGCCAGCGAGTGGGACAGGGCCAACTACGAGCAGTACTTC. It yields the protein CASEWDRANYEQYF.

The chain carries TRBV7-8 and TRBJ1-3; the match to TRBD1 covers 7 bases. CDR1 is SGHVS, CDR2 FQNEAQ, per germline. The junction had 6 bases not matched to a gene; V was cut back by 4 bases and J by 0 bases. This CDR3 comprises 16 residues. CDR3 nucleotides: TGTGCCAGCAGCTCCACCGGGACAGCCTCTGGAAACACCATATATTTT. Protein: CASSSTGTASGNTIYF.

This sequence joins TRBV30 and TRBJ1-6, with D possibly being TRBD1 (5 bases). V was cut by 0 bases and J by 3 bases, with 12 bases left in between. Germline V gene lookup returns CDR1 GTSNPN and CDR2 SVGIG (reference sequence). This CDR3 contains 16 residues. This chain's CDR3 is CAWSVLGGNYNSPLHF. CDR3 coding DNA: TGTGCCTGGAGTGTACTGGGGGGAAACTATAATTCACCCCTCCACTTT.